This T cell receptor beta chain was documented in a study of PD-L1 blockade in urothelial cancer. Looking at the study overall: Analysis of the blood was performed 3 weeks (second dose) and 6 weeks after treatment start.

As for time point: peripheral blood 6 weeks after treatment start. This table comes from immunoSEQ multiplex PCR, and its TCRdb copy is limited to in-frame clones, with some not included. The repertoire holds about 41,000 clones, with approximately 85% as singletons. This clonotype originated in an older man with urothelial cancer. Source: PBMCs, taken around atezolizumab (anti-PD-L1) treatment.

The CDR3 is CASSPLRGAKNIQYF. CDR3 sequence (DNA): TGTGCCAGCAGCCCACTGCGGGGAGCCAAAAACATTCAGTACTTC. V is TRBV11-2 and J is TRBJ2-4, with D possibly matching TRBD2 (6 bases). CDR1 is SGHAT and CDR2 is FQNNGV in the germline V gene. V lost 5 bases and J 0 bases, leaving 11 bases between the germline ends. The CDR3 runs to 15 residues.